This TCR beta chain was profiled in a study of blood T cell repertoires in COVID-19. Study background: Sources were T cells, B-cell-depleted T cells, or PBMCs; the material itself was cDNA or gDNA.

In the authors' workflow: Amplified reference gene primers provided the basis for estimating nucleated cell counts. Sequencing was performed with immunoSEQ multiplex PCR; in TCRdb, only in-frame clones are kept and a portion is missing. The DNA gave D and trimming, while V, J and clone size come from that table. The profile covers some 320,000 clones, with roughly nine tenths appearing a single time and roughly 2.6% taken by the ten largest. This CDR3 has 15 amino acids. V dropped 4 bases and J dropped 0 bases, with 14 bases sitting between them. In germline, CDR1 is SGHRS, CDR2 YFSETQ. Sequencing input: PBMCs or T cells enriched from blood (not recorded which). This TCR derives from a man aged 60 to 69 who had recovered from COVID-19. The rearrangement uses TRBV5-1 and TRBJ2-7; perhaps TRBD2 as D (6 bases). This CDR3 is CASSPTGTHSYEQYF. Written as DNA, the CDR3 is TGCGCCAGCAGCCCCACCGGGACTCACTCCTACGAGCAGTACTTC. The full variable domain, completed using reference TRBV5-1 and TRBJ2-7, is KAGVTQTPRYLIKTRGQQVTLSCSPISGHRSVSWYQQTPGQGLQFLFEYFSETQRNKGNFPGRFSGRQFSNSRSEMNVSTLELGDSALYLCASSPTGTHSYEQYFGPGTRLTVT.